What follows is one T cell receptor (beta chain) and its context. Which antigen it targets is not known. No much larger clone is present one base from it, and per-base qualities are unavailable. The immunoSEQ Assay, a bias-controlled multiplex PCR, was used to amplify TCRbeta CDR3 regions from genomic DNA. The published analysis was carried out like this. Nucleated cell counts per sample were estimated from amplification of reference gene primers within the assay. To quantify the absolute abundance of each unique TCRbeta CDR3 rearrangement, sequence reads were collapsed and filtered. Productive Simpson clonality was computed per sample as the square root of Simpson's diversity index over productive rearrangements. TCRdb limited this immuneACCESS table to in-frame rearrangements with V and J called. A share of clones is missing; checked studies link under half to unresolved V genes, and the rest is unexplained. V, J and clone size were drawn from that table, and D and trimming were deduced from the DNA. This sample has tens of thousands of clones in its table, and approximately 92% of those were observed once. More than 9% of the sample rests with the top ten.

The sample originates from a study of blood T cell repertoires in COVID-19 (dated by TCRdb to about 2020). About the study as a whole: Collaborator samples came from the United States, Italy and Spain and covered acute and convalescent phases of COVID-19. The dataset comprised deeply sampled blood TCRbeta repertoires from subjects exposed to, actively infected with, or recovered from COVID-19. Where HLA class I and class II types were available, the types were taken from metadata supplied by the sample provider, not from assay-based typing. The material from the prospective study consisted of cDNA or gDNA derived from T cells, B-cell-depleted T cells, or PBMCs. The samples were drawn from two sources: the first 160 participants of the ongoing ImmuneRACE study, and about 1,300 subjects contributed by 6 global collaborators. The repertoires were released in a freely available public database intended as a resource for research on the immune response to SARS-CoV-2. Nearly every sample came with metadata listing a de-identified subject ID, COVID-19 status, age in years and sex.

Deletion took 4 bases off V and 6 bases off J, with a span of 18 bases between the germline ends. The germline V gene yields LGHNA for CDR1 and YNFKEQ for CDR2. The CDR3 numbers 15 residues from cysteine through phenylalanine. The entry retains the CDR3 DNA only, 45 bases that are in frame from base 1. Collaborating institutions collected whole blood in K2EDTA tubes following their own protocols. For TCRbeta analysis, collaborators shipped samples in one of three forms: frozen whole blood, isolated PBMCs, or DNA extracted from either of those sample types. What the work shows at the level of the full study, not this receptor alone: Clinical and demographic metadata were provided uncurated, with the amount varying by source and participant.

This receptor chain uses TRBV4-2 and TRBJ1-2; matching of 5 bases hints at TRBD1 as the D gene. The origin of this receptor is an elderly woman with active COVID-19. The material sequenced was peripheral blood. CDR3 protein: CASSRYTMGGDGYTF. The nucleotide sequence is TGTGCCAGCAGCCGCTACACGATGGGGGGGGATGGCTACACCTTC.